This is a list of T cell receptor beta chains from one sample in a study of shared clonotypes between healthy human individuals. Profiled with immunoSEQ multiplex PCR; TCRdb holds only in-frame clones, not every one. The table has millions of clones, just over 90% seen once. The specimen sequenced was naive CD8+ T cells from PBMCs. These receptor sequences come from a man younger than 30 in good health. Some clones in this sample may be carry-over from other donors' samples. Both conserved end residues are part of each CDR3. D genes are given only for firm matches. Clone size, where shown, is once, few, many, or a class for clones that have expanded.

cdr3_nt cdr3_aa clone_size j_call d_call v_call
TGCGCCAGCAGCCAAGGAGCAGCTAACACTGAAGCTTTCTTT CASSQGAANTEAFF NA TRBJ1-1 NA TRBV4-1
TGCGCCAGCACCTTGGACAGTGTCACCTACAATGAGCAGTTCTTC CASTLDSVTYNEQFF NA TRBJ2-1 NA TRBV10-2
TGTGCCCGCGAGACAGGGGACGAGCAGTACTTC CARETGDEQYF NA TRBJ2-7 TRBD1 TRBV25-1
TGTGCCAGCAGTCGCAGACTAGCGGACCTATACAATGAGCAGTTCTTC CASSRRLADLYNEQFF NA TRBJ2-1 TRBD2 TRBV28
TGTGCCAGTAGAGAAGGGGGGGCGGTGGTTGCTTTCTTT CASREGGAVVAFF NA TRBJ1-1 NA TRBV19
TGTGCCAGCAGCTTAGGCGTCAGCTTCTATGGCTACACCTTC CASSLGVSFYGYTF NA TRBJ1-2 NA TRBV7-9
TGTGCCAGCAGTGAAGGGCGGGTAATCTGGGCTGGGCAGCCCCAGCATTTT CASSEGRVIWAGQPQHF NA TRBJ1-5 NA TRBV2
TGTGCCAGCAGTTTTGGACAGGACTATGGCTACACCTTC CASSFGQDYGYTF NA TRBJ1-2 TRBD1 TRBV27
TGCGCCAGCAGCCAAGTTATCAATGAGCAGTTCTTC CASSQVINEQFF NA TRBJ2-1 NA TRBV4-1
TGTGCCAGCAGTTACGGACTAGCGGATACGCAGTATTTT CASSYGLADTQYF NA TRBJ2-3 TRBD2 TRBV6-5
TGTGCCAGCAGCAAACTCCCGGGACGAGGAGCGGGAGGACCCGGCGAGCAGTACTTC CASSKLPGRGAGGPGEQYF once TRBJ2-7 NA TRBV21-1
TGTGCCAGCAGGGACAGGGGAGATGAAAAACTGTTTTTT CASRDRGDEKLFF once TRBJ1-4 TRBD1 TRBV28
TGTGCCAGCAGCCTCGGGATAGCGGGAGTGATCGGGGAGCTGTTTTTT CASSLGIAGVIGELFF once TRBJ2-2 TRBD2 TRBV5-6
TGTGCCAGCAGTCTCGGCGGGGGAGGCACTGAAGCTTTCTTT CASSLGGGGTEAFF NA TRBJ1-1 NA TRBV27
TGTGCCAGCAGTTTCGGGTACCAAGAGACCCAGTACTTC CASSFGYQETQYF NA TRBJ2-5 NA TRBV27
TGTGCCAGCTATCACGGGACACCGACCTACGAGCAGTACTTC CASYHGTPTYEQYF NA TRBJ2-7 NA TRBV6-1
TGTGCCAGCAGCTTGGTCTCTTCAGAGCTGTTTTTT CASSLVSSELFF NA TRBJ2-2 NA TRBV5-6
TGTGCCAGCAGCTTACAGGAGGGCACTGAAGCTTTCTTT CASSLQEGTEAFF NA TRBJ1-1 NA TRBV7-8
TGTGCCAGCAGTTCGACAAGCAATCAGCCCCAGCATTTT CASSSTSNQPQHF NA TRBJ1-5 NA TRBV27
TGTGCCAGCAGTGAACCCGGGACAGCTGAAGCTTTCTTT CASSEPGTAEAFF NA TRBJ1-1 TRBD1 TRBV25-1
TGTGCCAGCAGTGACCTACCCCCGTGTATTATAGGTTACAATGAGCAGTTCTTC CASSDLPPCIIGYNEQFF NA TRBJ2-1 NA TRBV6-4
TGTGCCAGCAGCGGGCAGGGACAGGGCAAGTATTTT CASSGQGQGKYF NA TRBJ2-3 TRBD1 TRBV9
TGTGCCAGCAGTGACGCAGGGGAAGACTACGAGCAGTACTTC CASSDAGEDYEQYF NA TRBJ2-7 NA TRBV2